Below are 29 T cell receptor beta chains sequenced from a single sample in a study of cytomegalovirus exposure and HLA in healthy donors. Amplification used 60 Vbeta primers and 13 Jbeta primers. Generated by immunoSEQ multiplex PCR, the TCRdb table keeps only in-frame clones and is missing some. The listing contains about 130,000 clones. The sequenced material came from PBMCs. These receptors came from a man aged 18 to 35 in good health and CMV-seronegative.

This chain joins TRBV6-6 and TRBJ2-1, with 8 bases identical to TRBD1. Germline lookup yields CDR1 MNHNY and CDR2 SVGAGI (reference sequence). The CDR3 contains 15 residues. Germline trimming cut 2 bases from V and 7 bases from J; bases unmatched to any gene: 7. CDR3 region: CASSYRQGAENEQFF. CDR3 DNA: TGTGCCAGCAGTTACCGGCAGGGGGCGGAGAATGAGCAGTTCTTC.

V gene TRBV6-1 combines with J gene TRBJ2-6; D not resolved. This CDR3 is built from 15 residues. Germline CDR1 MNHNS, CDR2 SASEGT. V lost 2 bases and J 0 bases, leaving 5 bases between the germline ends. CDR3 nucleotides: TGTGCCAGCAGTGAATTGAGCTCTGGGGCCAACGTCCTGACTTTC. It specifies CASSELSSGANVLTF.

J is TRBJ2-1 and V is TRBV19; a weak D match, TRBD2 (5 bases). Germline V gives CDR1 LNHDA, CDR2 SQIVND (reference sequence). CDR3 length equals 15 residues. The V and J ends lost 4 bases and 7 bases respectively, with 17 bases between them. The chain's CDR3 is CASSKLRDRINEQFF. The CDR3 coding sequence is TGTGCCAGTAGTAAGCTCCGGGATAGGATTAATGAGCAGTTCTTC.

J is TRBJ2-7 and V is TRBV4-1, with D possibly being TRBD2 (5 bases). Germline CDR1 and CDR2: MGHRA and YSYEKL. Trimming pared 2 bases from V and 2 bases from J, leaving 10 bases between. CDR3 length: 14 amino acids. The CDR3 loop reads CASSQWAEAYEQYF. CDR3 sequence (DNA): TGCGCCAGCAGCCAATGGGCGGAGGCCTACGAGCAGTACTTC.

This CDR3 reads CASRTGLNNEQFF. CDR3 DNA: TGTGCCAGCAGAACAGGATTAAACAATGAGCAGTTCTTC. The chain uses TRBV6-5 and TRBJ2-1, with D possibly being TRBD1 (5 bases). The CDR3 sequence is 13 residues long. Germline lookup yields CDR1 MNHEY and CDR2 SVGAGI. V lost 6 bases to trimming and J lost 5 bases, with 11 bases between them.

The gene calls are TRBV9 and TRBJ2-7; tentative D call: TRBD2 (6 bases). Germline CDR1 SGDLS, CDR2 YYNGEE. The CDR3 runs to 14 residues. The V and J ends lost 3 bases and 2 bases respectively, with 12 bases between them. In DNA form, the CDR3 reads TGTGCCAGCAGCGGCGGGACCCATACCTACGAGCAGTACTTC. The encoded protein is CASSGGTHTYEQYF.

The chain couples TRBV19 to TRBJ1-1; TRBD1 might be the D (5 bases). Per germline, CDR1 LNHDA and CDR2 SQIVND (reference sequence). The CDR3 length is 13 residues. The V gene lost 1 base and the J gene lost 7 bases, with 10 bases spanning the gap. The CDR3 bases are TGTGCCAGTAGTATAGGGCAGGGCCGTGAAGCTTTCTTT. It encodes CASSIGQGREAFF.

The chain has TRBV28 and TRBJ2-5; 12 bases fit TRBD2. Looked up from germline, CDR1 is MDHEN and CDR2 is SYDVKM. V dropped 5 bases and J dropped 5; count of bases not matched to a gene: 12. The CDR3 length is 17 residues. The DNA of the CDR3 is TGTGCCAGCAGTCTGACTAGCGGGGGTGCAGTGTGGGAGACCCAGTACTTC. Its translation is CASSLTSGGAVWETQYF.

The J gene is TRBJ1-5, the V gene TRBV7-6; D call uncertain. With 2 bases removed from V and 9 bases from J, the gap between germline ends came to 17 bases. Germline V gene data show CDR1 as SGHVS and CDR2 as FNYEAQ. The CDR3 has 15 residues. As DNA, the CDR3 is TGTGCCAGCAGCTTAAGTCGGGAACTTACTTCGCCCCAGCATTTT. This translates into CASSLSRELTSPQHF. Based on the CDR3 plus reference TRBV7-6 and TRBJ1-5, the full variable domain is GAGVSQSPRYKVTKRGQDVALRCDPISGHVSLYWYRQALGQGPEFLTYFNYEAQQDKSGLPNDRFSAERPEGSISTLTIQRTEQRDSAMYRCASSLSRELTSPQHFGDGTRLSIL.

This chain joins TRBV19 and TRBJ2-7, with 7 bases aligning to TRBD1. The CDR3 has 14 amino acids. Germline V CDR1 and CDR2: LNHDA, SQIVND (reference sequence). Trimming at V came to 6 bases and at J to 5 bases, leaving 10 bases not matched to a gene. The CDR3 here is CASSHRTGIHEQYF. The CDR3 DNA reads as TGTGCCAGTAGCCACCGGACAGGTATCCACGAGCAGTACTTC.

The DNA for the CDR3 is TGTGCCAGATACAGACAGGGGAGGGACTATGGCTACACCTTC. It is translated as CARYRQGRDYGYTF. This sequence joins TRBV27 and TRBJ1-2, with TRBD1 matching over 8 bases. V lost 9 bases to trimming and J lost 3 bases; unmatched junction nucleotides: 9. The CDR3 consists of 14 residues. CDR1 is MNHEY and CDR2 is SMNVEV in the germline V gene (reference sequence).

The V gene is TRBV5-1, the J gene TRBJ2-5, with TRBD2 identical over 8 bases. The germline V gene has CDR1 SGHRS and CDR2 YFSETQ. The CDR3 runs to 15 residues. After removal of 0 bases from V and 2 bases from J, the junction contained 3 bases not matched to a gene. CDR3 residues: CASSLEGTRQETQYF. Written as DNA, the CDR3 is TGCGCCAGCAGCTTGGAGGGGACTAGGCAAGAGACCCAGTACTTC.

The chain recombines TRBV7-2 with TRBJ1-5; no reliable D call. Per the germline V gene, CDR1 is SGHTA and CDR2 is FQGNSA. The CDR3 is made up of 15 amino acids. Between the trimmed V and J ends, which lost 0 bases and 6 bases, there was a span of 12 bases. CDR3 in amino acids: CASSLARGDGQPQHF. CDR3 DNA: TGTGCCAGCAGCTTAGCGCGCGGGGATGGTCAGCCCCAGCATTTT.

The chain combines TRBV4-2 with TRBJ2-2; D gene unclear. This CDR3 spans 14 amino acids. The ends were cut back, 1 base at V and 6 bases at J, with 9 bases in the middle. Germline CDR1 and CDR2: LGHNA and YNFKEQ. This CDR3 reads CASSQVPHSGELFF. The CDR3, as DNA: TGTGCCAGCAGCCAAGTCCCCCACTCCGGGGAGCTGTTTTTT.

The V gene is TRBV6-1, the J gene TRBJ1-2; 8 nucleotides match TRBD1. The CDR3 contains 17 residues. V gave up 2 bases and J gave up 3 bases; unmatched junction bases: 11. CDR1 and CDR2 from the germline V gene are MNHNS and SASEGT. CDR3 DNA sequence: TGTGCCAGCAGTGAACGGGCAGGGGGCTTTATCGACTATGGCTACACCTTC. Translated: CASSERAGGFIDYGYTF.

This CDR3 reads CASRQDSNYGYTF. Here the CDR3 DNA reads TGTGCCAGCAGACAGGACAGTAACTATGGCTACACCTTC. The chain couples TRBV7-9 to TRBJ1-2; TRBD1 is a possible D gene (6 bases). This CDR3 comprises 13 residues. The germline V gene encodes CDR1 SEHNR and CDR2 FQNEAQ (reference sequence). Trimming took 6 bases from V and 1 from J, leaving 9 bases between them.

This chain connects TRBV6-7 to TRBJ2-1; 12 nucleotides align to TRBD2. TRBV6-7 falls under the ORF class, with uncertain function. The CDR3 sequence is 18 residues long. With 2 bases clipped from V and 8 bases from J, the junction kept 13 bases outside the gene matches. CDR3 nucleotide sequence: TGTGCCAGCAGTTACCAGACGGCCCTAGCGGGGGGGCCCCATGAGCAGTTCTTC. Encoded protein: CASSYQTALAGGPHEQFF.

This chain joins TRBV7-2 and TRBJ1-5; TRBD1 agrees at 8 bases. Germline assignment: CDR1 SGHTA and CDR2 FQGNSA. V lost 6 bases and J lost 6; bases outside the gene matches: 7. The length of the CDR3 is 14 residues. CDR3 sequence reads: CASSHRDRLQPQHF. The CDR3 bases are TGTGCCAGCAGTCACCGGGACAGGCTTCAGCCCCAGCATTTT.

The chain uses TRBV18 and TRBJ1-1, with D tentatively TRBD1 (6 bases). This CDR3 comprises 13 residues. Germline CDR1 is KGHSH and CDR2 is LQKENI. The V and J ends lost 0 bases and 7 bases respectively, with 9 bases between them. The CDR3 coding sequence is TGTGCCAGCTCACCACCGGGACACCATGAAGCTTTCTTT. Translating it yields CASSPPGHHEAFF.

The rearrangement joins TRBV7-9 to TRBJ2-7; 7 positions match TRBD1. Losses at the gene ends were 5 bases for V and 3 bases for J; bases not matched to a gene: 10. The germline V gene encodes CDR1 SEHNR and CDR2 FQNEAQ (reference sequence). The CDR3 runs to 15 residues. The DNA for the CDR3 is TGTGCCAGCAGCGAGAGGGACAGCCTGATCTACGAGCAGTACTTC. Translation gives CASSERDSLIYEQYF. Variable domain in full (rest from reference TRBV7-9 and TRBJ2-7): DTGVSQNPRHKITKRGQNVTFRCDPISEHNRLYWYRQTLGQGPEFLTYFQNEAQLEKSRLLSDRFSAERPKGSFSTLEIQRTEQGDSAMYLCASSERDSLIYEQYFGPGTRLTVT.

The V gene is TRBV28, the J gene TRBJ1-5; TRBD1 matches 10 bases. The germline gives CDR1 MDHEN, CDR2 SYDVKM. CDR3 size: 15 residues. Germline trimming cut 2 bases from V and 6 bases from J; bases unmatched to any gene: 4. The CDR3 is CASSLPGTGVQPQHF. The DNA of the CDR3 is TGTGCCAGCAGTTTACCCGGGACAGGGGTTCAGCCCCAGCATTTT.

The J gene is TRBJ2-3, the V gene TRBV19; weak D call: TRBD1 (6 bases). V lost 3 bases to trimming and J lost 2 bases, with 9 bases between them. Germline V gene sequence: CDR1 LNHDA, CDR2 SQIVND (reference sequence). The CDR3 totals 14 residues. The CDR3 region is CASSIGTPTDTQYF. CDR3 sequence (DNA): TGTGCCAGTAGTATCGGGACACCCACAGATACGCAGTATTTT.

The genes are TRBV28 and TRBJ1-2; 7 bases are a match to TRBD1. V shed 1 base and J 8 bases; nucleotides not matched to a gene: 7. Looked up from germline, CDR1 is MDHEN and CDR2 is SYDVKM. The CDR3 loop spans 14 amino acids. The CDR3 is CASSLLDRSKGYTF. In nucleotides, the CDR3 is TGTGCCAGCAGTTTATTGGACAGGTCGAAAGGCTACACCTTC.

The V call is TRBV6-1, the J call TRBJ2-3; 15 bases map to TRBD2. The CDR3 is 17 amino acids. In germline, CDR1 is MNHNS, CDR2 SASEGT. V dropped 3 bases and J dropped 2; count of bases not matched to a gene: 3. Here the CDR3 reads CASSEGTSGRNTDTQYF. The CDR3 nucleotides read TGTGCCAGCAGTGAGGGGACTAGCGGGAGGAACACAGATACGCAGTATTTT.

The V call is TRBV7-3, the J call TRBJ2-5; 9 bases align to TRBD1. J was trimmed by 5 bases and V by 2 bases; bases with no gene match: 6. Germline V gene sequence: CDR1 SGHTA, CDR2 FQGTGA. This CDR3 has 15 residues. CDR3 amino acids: CASSLPPGQGETQYF. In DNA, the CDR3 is TGTGCCAGCAGCTTACCCCCAGGACAGGGGGAGACCCAGTACTTC.

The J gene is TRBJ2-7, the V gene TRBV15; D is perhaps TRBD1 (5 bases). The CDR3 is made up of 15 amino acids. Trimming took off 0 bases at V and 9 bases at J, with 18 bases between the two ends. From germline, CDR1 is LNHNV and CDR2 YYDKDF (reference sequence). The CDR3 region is CATSRERQGTAGQYF. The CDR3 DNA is TGTGCCACCAGCAGAGAGAGGCAGGGTACCGCCGGGCAGTACTTC.

This CDR3 reads CASSLTVIAGETQYF. The CDR3 DNA reads TGTGCCAGCAGTTTAACCGTTATCGCAGGGGAGACCCAGTACTTC. The chain carries TRBV28 and TRBJ2-5, with TRBD1 as a possible D gene (5 bases). CDR1 and CDR2 (germline): MDHEN, SYDVKM. The CDR3 spans 15 residues. Trimming pared 2 bases from V and 5 bases from J, leaving 15 bases between.

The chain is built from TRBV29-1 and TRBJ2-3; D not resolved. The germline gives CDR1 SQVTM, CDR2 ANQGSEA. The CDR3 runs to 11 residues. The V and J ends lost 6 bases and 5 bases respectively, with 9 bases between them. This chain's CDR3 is CSVRTGDTQYF. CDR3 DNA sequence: TGCAGCGTGAGAACGGGAGATACGCAGTATTTT.

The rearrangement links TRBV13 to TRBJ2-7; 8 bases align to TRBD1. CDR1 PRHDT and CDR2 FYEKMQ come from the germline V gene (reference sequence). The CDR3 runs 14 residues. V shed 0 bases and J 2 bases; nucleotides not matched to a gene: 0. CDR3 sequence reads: CASSLGTGAYEQYF. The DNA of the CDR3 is TGTGCCAGCAGCTTAGGGACAGGGGCCTACGAGCAGTACTTC.